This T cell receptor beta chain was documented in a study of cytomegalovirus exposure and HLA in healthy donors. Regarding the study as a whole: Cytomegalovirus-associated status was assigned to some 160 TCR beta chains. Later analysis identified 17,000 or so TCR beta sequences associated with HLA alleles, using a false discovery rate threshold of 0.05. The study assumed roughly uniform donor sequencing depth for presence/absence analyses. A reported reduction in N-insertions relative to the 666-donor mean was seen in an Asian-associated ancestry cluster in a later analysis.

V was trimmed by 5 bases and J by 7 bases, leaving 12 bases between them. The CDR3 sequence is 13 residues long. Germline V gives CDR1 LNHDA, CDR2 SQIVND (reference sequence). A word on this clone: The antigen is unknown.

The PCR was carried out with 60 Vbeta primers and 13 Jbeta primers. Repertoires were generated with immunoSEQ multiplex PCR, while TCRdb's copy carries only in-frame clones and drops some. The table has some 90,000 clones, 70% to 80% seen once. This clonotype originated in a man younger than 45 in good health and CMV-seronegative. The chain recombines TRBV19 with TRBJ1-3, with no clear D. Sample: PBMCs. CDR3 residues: CASSSRESNTIYF. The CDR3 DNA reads TGTGCCAGTAGTTCGCGGGAGTCGAACACCATATATTTT.